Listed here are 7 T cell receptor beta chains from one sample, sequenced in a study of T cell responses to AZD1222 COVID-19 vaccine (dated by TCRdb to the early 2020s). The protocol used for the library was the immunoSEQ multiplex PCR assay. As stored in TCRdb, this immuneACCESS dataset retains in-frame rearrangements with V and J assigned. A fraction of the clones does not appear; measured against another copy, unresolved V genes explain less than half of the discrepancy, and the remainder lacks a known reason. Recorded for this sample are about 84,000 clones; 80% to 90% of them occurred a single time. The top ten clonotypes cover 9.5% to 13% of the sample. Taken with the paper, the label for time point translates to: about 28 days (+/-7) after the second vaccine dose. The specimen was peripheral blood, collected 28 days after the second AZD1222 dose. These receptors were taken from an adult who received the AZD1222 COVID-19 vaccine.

The CDR3 DNA is TGTGCCAGCAGTTTAGTCAGGGTCGTGTCTGGAAACACCATATATTTT. Protein sequence: CASSLVRVVSGNTIYF. The genes are TRBV28 and TRBJ1-3, with D possibly being TRBD1 (5 bases). The CDR3 totals 16 residues. Per germline, CDR1 MDHEN and CDR2 SYDVKM. V was clipped by 2 bases and J by 1 base, with 12 bases between them. Together with reference TRBV28 and TRBJ1-3, the CDR3 gives the full variable domain: DVKVTQSSRYLVKRTGEKVFLECVQDMDHENMFWYRQDPGLGLRLIYFSYDVKMKEKGDIPEGYSVSREKKERFSLILESASTNQTSMYLCASSLVRVVSGNTIYFGEGSWLTVV.

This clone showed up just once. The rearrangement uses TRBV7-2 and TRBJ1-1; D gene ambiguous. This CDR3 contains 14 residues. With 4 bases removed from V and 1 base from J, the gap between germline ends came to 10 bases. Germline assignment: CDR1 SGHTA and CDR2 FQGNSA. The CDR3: CASSSTRTNTEAFF. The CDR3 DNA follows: TGTGCCAGCAGCTCCACACGGACGAACACTGAAGCTTTCTTT.

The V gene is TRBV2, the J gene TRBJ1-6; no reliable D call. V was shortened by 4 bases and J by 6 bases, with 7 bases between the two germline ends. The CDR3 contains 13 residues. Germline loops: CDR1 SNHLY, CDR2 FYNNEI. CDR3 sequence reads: CASSGEGNSPLHF. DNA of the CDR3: TGTGCCAGCAGTGGCGAGGGTAATTCACCCCTCCACTTT. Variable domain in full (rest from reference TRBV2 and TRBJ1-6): EPEVTQTPSHQVTQMGQEVILRCVPISNHLYFYWYRQILGQKVEFLVSFYNNEISEKSEIFDDQFSVERPDGSNFTLKIRSTKLEDSAMYFCASSGEGNSPLHFGNGTRLTVT.

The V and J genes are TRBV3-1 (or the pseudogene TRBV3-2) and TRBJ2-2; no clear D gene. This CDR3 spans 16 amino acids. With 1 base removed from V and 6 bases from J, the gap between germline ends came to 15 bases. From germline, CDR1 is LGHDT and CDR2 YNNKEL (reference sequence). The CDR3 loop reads CASSQVGVRAAGELFF. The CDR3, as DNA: TGTGCCAGCAGCCAAGTAGGAGTGAGAGCTGCCGGGGAGCTGTTTTTT.

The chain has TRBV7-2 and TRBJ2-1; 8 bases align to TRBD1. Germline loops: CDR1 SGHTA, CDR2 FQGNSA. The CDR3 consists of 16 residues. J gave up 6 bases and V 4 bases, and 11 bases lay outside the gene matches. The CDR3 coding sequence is TGTGCCAGCAGCTCAGGACAGGGCCGTTCGTTCAATGAGCAGTTCTTC. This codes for CASSSGQGRSFNEQFF.

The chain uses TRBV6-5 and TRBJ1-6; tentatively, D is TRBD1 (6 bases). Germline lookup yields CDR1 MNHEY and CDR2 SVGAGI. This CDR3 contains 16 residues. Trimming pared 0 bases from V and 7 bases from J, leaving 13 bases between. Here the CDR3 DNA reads TGTGCCAGCAGTTACTCCAACAGGGCATTGAATTCACCCCTCCACTTT. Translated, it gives CASSYSNRALNSPLHF.

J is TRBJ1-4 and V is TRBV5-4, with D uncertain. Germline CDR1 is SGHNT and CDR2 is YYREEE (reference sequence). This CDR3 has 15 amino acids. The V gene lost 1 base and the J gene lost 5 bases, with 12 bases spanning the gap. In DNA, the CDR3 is TGTGCCAGCAGCTTGTCGGCCGGTTTGAATGAAAAACTGTTTTTT. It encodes CASSLSAGLNEKLFF.